The 15 T cell receptor beta chains given below trace back to one sample, sequenced in a study of cytomegalovirus exposure and HLA in healthy donors. The repertoire was sequenced with immunoSEQ multiplex PCR; TCRdb's copy has only in-frame clones and lacks some. The sample holds 200,000 to 300,000 clones, approximately 90% seen once. The sequencing input was PBMCs. The receptors come from a man aged 18 to 35 in good health and CMV-seronegative.

The CDR3 coding sequence is TGTGCCATCAGTGACGGGACAGGGCCATACGAGCAGTACTTC. It yields the protein CAISDGTGPYEQYF. The rearrangement uses TRBV10-3 and TRBJ2-7; TRBD1 matches 9 bases. Germline values: CDR1 ENHRY, CDR2 SYGVKD. The V gene end was trimmed by 3 bases and the J gene end by 4 bases; junction bases not matched to a gene: 4. This CDR3 region has 14 residues.

The gene calls are TRBV11-3 and TRBJ2-7; 11 positions match TRBD2. Germline CDR1 reads SGHNT; CDR2 reads YENEEA. The CDR3 totals 14 residues. With 5 bases clipped from V and 6 bases from J, the junction kept 6 bases outside the gene matches. The CDR3 coding sequence is TGTGCCAGCAGCACGACTAGCGGGACGGTCGAGCAGTACTTC. Its protein is CASSTTSGTVEQYF.

V gene TRBV18 combines with J gene TRBJ1-1; D is uncertain. The V and J ends lost 2 bases and 3 bases respectively, with 7 bases between them. Germline CDR1 reads KGHSH; CDR2 reads LQKENI. CDR3 length equals 13 residues. The CDR3 coding sequence is TGTGCCAGCTCACCAGGAGGTGACACTGAAGCTTTCTTT. Translation gives CASSPGGDTEAFF.

The chain uses TRBV2 and TRBJ2-1; 8 bases are a match to TRBD2. Trimming removed 6 bases from V and 8 bases from J; junction bases left unmatched: 15. Germline loops: CDR1 SNHLY, CDR2 FYNNEI. This CDR3 region has 16 residues. CDR3 nucleotide sequence: TGTGCCAGCAGAGCTAAAGCGGGAGAAGAAGTCCATGAGCAGTTCTTC. Translating gives CASRAKAGEEVHEQFF. Variable domain in full (rest from reference TRBV2 and TRBJ2-1): EPEVTQTPSHQVTQMGQEVILRCVPISNHLYFYWYRQILGQKVEFLVSFYNNEISEKSEIFDDQFSVERPDGSNFTLKIRSTKLEDSAMYFCASRAKAGEEVHEQFFGPGTRLTVL.

V and J are TRBV6-5 and TRBJ1-2, with D possibly matching TRBD1 (5 bases). V lost 2 bases to trimming and J lost 2 bases, with 12 bases between them. Germline V gene data show CDR1 as MNHEY and CDR2 as SVGAGI. The CDR3 is made up of 15 amino acids. The CDR3 sequence is CASSYREGLNYGYTF. The CDR3 nucleotides read TGTGCCAGCAGTTACCGGGAGGGGTTGAACTATGGCTACACCTTC.

Concerning this clone: The junction and the germline gene differ at one end; a read error may be behind it. The chain carries TRBV6-1 and TRBJ2-5, with D maybe TRBD2 (7 bases). The CDR3 totals 16 residues. Germline V gene sequence: CDR1 MNHNS, CDR2 SASEGT. CDR3 region: CASSETAGASQGTQYF. The CDR3 nucleotides read TGTGCCAGCAGTGAGACGGCGGGGGCGTCTCAAGGGACCCAGTACTTC.

J is TRBJ2-7 and V is TRBV9; 7 nucleotides line up with TRBD1. Per the germline V gene, CDR1 is SGDLS and CDR2 is YYNGEE. This CDR3 has 14 residues. The ends lost 3 bases at V and 3 bases at J; junction bases unmatched: 6. The CDR3 is CASSAGQLVYEQYF. CDR3 nucleotides: TGTGCCAGCAGCGCGGGACAGCTAGTCTACGAGCAGTACTTC.

The V call is TRBV6-5, the J call TRBJ1-6; tentatively, D is TRBD1 (5 bases). The CDR3 contains 12 residues. CDR1 MNHEY and CDR2 SVGAGI come from the germline V gene. The V and J ends lost 4 bases and 7 bases respectively, with 5 bases between them. The CDR3 protein is CASSWGNSPLHF. CDR3 bases: TGTGCCAGCAGTTGGGGCAATTCACCCCTCCACTTT.

This clone was picked up one time. V gene TRBV7-9 combines with J gene TRBJ2-7, with 9 bases matching TRBD1. V gave up 5 bases and J gave up 5 bases; unmatched junction bases: 7. Germline assignment: CDR1 SEHNR and CDR2 FQNEAQ (reference sequence). CDR3 size: 14 residues. The CDR3, as DNA: TGTGCCAGCAGCCCCTGGACAGGGGAGGACGAGCAGTACTTC. Translation gives CASSPWTGEDEQYF.

The chain uses TRBV28 and TRBJ2-3; 9 bases fit TRBD2. Germline assignment: CDR1 MDHEN and CDR2 SYDVKM. The trim removed 2 bases at V and 4 bases at J, leaving 4 bases unmatched. The CDR3 extends over 15 amino acids. The CDR3 sequence is CASSLAGGPSDTQYF. The CDR3 region has the DNA TGTGCCAGCAGTTTAGCGGGAGGGCCATCAGATACGCAGTATTTT.

The V and J genes are TRBV4-1 and TRBJ1-6, with a tentative D call TRBD1 (5 bases). Trimming shortened V by 0 bases and J by 8 bases, and 14 bases separated the two germline ends. The CDR3 is made up of 16 amino acids. Germline V gives CDR1 MGHRA, CDR2 YSYEKL. The CDR3 is CASSQERQGPYSPLHF. CDR3 sequence (DNA): TGCGCCAGCAGCCAAGAACGGCAGGGTCCGTATTCACCCCTCCACTTT.

V gene TRBV27 combines with J gene TRBJ1-2; D is possibly TRBD1 (5 bases). The CDR3 covers 14 residues. V was clipped by 2 bases and J by 2 bases, with 9 bases between them. Germline V gene lookup returns CDR1 MNHEY and CDR2 SMNVEV (reference sequence). The CDR3 nucleotides are TGTGCCAGCAGTTTAGGCAGGGCGAACTATGGCTACACCTTC. It yields the protein CASSLGRANYGYTF.

In its sample, this clone was seen once. The V gene is TRBV5-1, the J gene TRBJ2-3, with a weak D call TRBD1 (6 bases). CDR1 is SGHRS and CDR2 is YFSETQ in the germline V gene. The CDR3 has 14 residues. V was cut by 1 base and J by 5 bases, with 11 bases left in between. In nucleotides, the CDR3 is TGCGCCAGCAGCTTGACGGTACAGGGAGATACGCAGTATTTT. Translation: CASSLTVQGDTQYF. Full variable domain (remainder filled in from reference TRBV5-1 and TRBJ2-3): KAGVTQTPRYLIKTRGQQVTLSCSPISGHRSVSWYQQTPGQGLQFLFEYFSETQRNKGNFPGRFSGRQFSNSRSEMNVSTLELGDSALYLCASSLTVQGDTQYFGPGTRLTVL.

The V gene is TRBV5-1, the J gene TRBJ1-1, with TRBD1 matching 7 bases. V lost 4 bases, J lost 1 base, and 4 bases stayed unmatched. CDR3 length: 14 amino acids. Per the germline V gene, CDR1 is SGHRS and CDR2 is YFSETQ. In DNA, the CDR3 is TGCGCCAGCAGCATGGACAGGCCGAACACTGAAGCTTTCTTT. Translated: CASSMDRPNTEAFF.

The V call is TRBV9, the J call TRBJ1-2; D is uncertain. Between the trimmed V and J ends, which lost 7 bases and 2 bases, there was a span of 9 bases. Germline CDR1 is SGDLS and CDR2 is YYNGEE. CDR3 length: 12 amino acids. CDR3 DNA sequence: TGTGCCAGCGCGGGTGGGAACTATGGCTACACCTTC. Protein: CASAGGNYGYTF. Looking up the rest from reference TRBV9 and TRBJ1-2 gives the full variable domain: DSGVTQTPKHLITATGQRVTLRCSPRSGDLSVYWYQQSLDQGLQFLIQYYNGEERAKGNILERFSAQQFPDLHSELNLSSLELGDSALYFCASAGGNYGYTFGSGTRLTVV.